This note documents a single T cell receptor (beta chain) sequence. This clonotype was picked up many times. Which antigen it targets is not known. No much larger clonotype is one base removed from it; base qualities were not supplied. The data stem from a study of T cell repertoires in cytomegalovirus infection (dated by TCRdb to between 2019 and 2020). Study-level background: The HLA type of each donor mattered for the analysis, because public TCR beta signatures pointed to carriage of CMV infection along with the matching HLA type.

Sequencing relied on an Illumina HiSeq 1500. TCRdb reprocessed the public reads (quality trimming at Q25 with fastp, clone calling with MiXCR) and kept in-frame beta chains. Merged by CDR3 protein, the rows form single entries marked with the most common genes and DNA. This sample is represented by 270,000 or so distinct CDR3 sequences; about a sixth of them were singletons. Clones ranked in the top ten supply roughly 45% of the sample. CDR1 and CDR2, looked up from the germline V gene, are SGHRS and YFSETQ. The CDR3, from cysteine to phenylalanine, totals 14 residues. The entry retains the CDR3 DNA only, 42 bases that are in frame from base 1. V is pared back by 2 bases and J by 2 bases, with 9 bases lying between the germline termini. Summary of the overall study and its limitations: The ex vivo response was dominated by HLA-C-restricted CMV-specific TCR beta clonotypes, which also provided the single most frequent clonotype in two of eight donors. Cumulative frequency of public TCR beta family members discriminated carriers of CMV infection plus the relevant HLA type in this cohort and an independent approximately 340-donor cohort.

The V and J genes are TRBV5-1 and TRBJ2-3; a confident D gene designation cannot be given. Sequencing was done on a sample of CD8+ T cells from PBMCs. The sequence came from a human donor in good health (CMV status not recorded). Some clones in this sample may be carry-over from other donors' samples. CDR3 sequence: CASSFLGITDTQYF. Read as DNA, the sequence is TGCGCCAGCAGCTTCTTGGGGATCACAGATACGCAGTATTTT. Joined to the reference TRBV5-1 and TRBJ2-3 proteins, this CDR3 gives the full variable domain: KAGVTQTPRYLIKTRGQQVTLSCSPISGHRSVSWYQQTPGQGLQFLFEYFSETQRNKGNFPGRFSGRQFSNSRSEMNVSTLELGDSALYLCASSFLGITDTQYFGPGTRLTVL.